One sample yielded the 15 T cell receptor beta chains listed below, sequenced in a study of blood T cells in healthy people across ages. It was with a sample-barcoded 5' primer and a J-beta primer mix that a second PCR of about 7 to 12 cycles was run. TCRdb redid the calling of the 5' RACE reads with MiXCR, one entry per CDR3 protein. The table lists fewer than 800,000 distinct CDR3 sequences, about 52% of them singletons, with around a third in the top ten. Source material: blood. The receptors here all came from a woman aged 60-70 years in good health.

The chain carries TRBV5-1 and TRBJ1-6; D unclear. V lost 0 bases to trimming and J lost 10 bases, with 14 bases between them. Germline CDR1 reads SGHRS; CDR2 reads YFSETQ. This CDR3 region has 15 residues. The CDR3 loop is CASSLGTPEKSPLHF. Written as DNA, the CDR3 is TGCGCCAGCAGCTTGGGGACGCCGGAAAAGTCACCCCTCCACTTT.

The chain carries TRBV6-4 and TRBJ2-5, with D hard to call. CDR1 is MRHNA, CDR2 SNTAGT, per germline. Trimming pared 2 bases from V and 7 bases from J, leaving 8 bases between. The CDR3 sequence is 12 residues long. CDR3 sequence reads: CASSDEIGTQYF. DNA of the CDR3: TGTGCCAGCAGTGACGAGATCGGGACCCAGTACTTC.

This clonotype was recorded a few times. This rearrangement joins TRBV20-1 to TRBJ1-2, with 8 bases aligning to TRBD1. Germline trimming cut 3 bases from V and 8 bases from J; bases unmatched to any gene: 8. Germline CDR1 DFQATT, CDR2 SNEGSKA (reference sequence). This CDR3 has 13 amino acids. Here the CDR3 DNA reads TGCAGTGCTAGTTTCCTGACAGGGGACGGCTACACCTTC. It is translated as CSASFLTGDGYTF.

Of note for this clonotype: A much larger clone sits a single nucleotide away, making a read error possible. The chain joins TRBV7-3 to TRBJ2-7; D is unresolved. The CDR3 extends over 12 amino acids. Per germline, CDR1 SGHTA and CDR2 FQGTGA. Trimming took 5 bases from V and 5 from J, leaving 10 bases between them. CDR3 nucleotide sequence: TGTGCCAGCAGCGAAGAGACGAACGAGCAGTACTTC. Translation gives CASSEETNEQYF.

V usage is TRBV3-1 and J usage is TRBJ2-1, with D hard to call. The ends were cut back, 1 base at V and 0 bases at J, with 10 bases in the middle. CDR3 length equals 16 residues. CDR1 LGHDT and CDR2 YNNKEL come from the germline V gene (reference sequence). The CDR3 DNA follows: TGTGCCAGCAGCCAAGGGCGGCGGAACTCCTACAATGAGCAGTTCTTC. This codes for CASSQGRRNSYNEQFF.

This clonotype was seen more than once but under ten times. The rearrangement joins TRBV4-2 to TRBJ1-2, with 7 bases aligning to TRBD1. There are 17 residues in the CDR3. Per germline, CDR1 LGHNA and CDR2 YNFKEQ. After removal of 0 bases from V and 0 bases from J, the junction contained 7 bases not matched to a gene. The DNA of the CDR3 is TGTGCCAGCAGCCAAGAGGAGGGGGCGAGAGCTAACTATGGCTACACCTTC. This sequence encodes CASSQEEGARANYGYTF.

This clonotype was recorded a few times. The V and J genes are TRBV6-6 and TRBJ2-5; no definite D call. With 0 bases removed from V and 11 bases from J, the gap between germline ends came to 10 bases. CDR1 and CDR2 (germline): MNHNY, SVGAGI (reference sequence). The CDR3 has 12 residues. CDR3 residues: CASSYSSNEQYF. The CDR3 DNA reads as TGTGCCAGCAGTTACTCGTCCAATGAGCAGTACTTC.

A few counts support this clonotype. The chain links TRBV5-6 to TRBJ2-5, with D perhaps TRBD1 (5 bases). Trimming stripped 3 bases from V and 1 base from J, with 13 bases between. Germline V gene lookup returns CDR1 SGHDT and CDR2 YYEEEE. The CDR3 is 15 amino acids. Here the CDR3 DNA reads TGTGCCAGCAGCTCGAGACAGCGCCTCCAAGAGACCCAGTACTTC. Protein product: CASSSRQRLQETQYF.

The chain couples TRBV6-1 to TRBJ2-4, with TRBD1 matching over 8 bases. The CDR3 spans 19 residues. CDR1 is MNHNS, CDR2 SASEGT, per germline. V trimming: 6 bases; J trimming: 0 bases; junction bases outside the gene matches: 16. This CDR3 reads CASRSLRDRFSLAKNIQYF. CDR3 nucleotides: TGTGCCAGCAGATCCCTCCGGGACAGGTTCTCCTTAGCCAAAAACATTCAGTACTTC.

The J gene is TRBJ2-7, the V gene TRBV15; D possibly corresponds to TRBD2 (5 bases). Trimming pared 3 bases from V and 5 bases from J, leaving 17 bases between. Germline V gene lookup returns CDR1 LNHNV and CDR2 YYDKDF (reference sequence). This CDR3 comprises 15 residues. DNA for the CDR3: TGTGCCACCAGCAGGACTACAACACAATTTCACGAGCAGTACTTC. Amino acid sequence: CATSRTTTQFHEQYF. The entire variable domain, with the rest obtained from reference TRBV15 and TRBJ2-7, is as follows: DAMVIQNPRYQVTQFGKPVTLSCSQTLNHNVMYWYQQKSSQAPKLLFHYYDKDFNNEADTPDNFQSRRPNTSFCFLDIRSPGLGDTAMYLCATSRTTTQFHEQYFGPGTRLTVT.

V and J are TRBV10-3 and TRBJ2-1; tentatively, D is TRBD2 (6 bases). CDR3 length: 14 amino acids. Trimming cost V 7 bases and J 7 bases, with 17 bases left between them. Germline loops: CDR1 ENHRY, CDR2 SYGVKD. CDR3 in amino acids: CAIMGMGGKNEQFF. Written as DNA, the CDR3 is TGTGCCATCATGGGAATGGGAGGAAAGAATGAGCAGTTCTTC.

This clonotype was picked up one time. The junction does not match germline at one end; this may be a read error. V and J are TRBV18 and TRBJ2-7, with D perhaps being TRBD1 or TRBD2 (5 bases each). The CDR3 is 15 residues long. CDR1 is KGHSH, CDR2 LQKENI, per germline. CDR3: CASSPRAGQSYEQYF. The CDR3 region has the DNA TGTGCTAGCTCACCGAGGGCAGGGCAGTCCTACGAGCAGTACTTC.

This clonotype was recorded only once. V is TRBV28 and J is TRBJ2-1, with D possibly TRBD1 on 5 matching bases. The J call is uncertain, as TRBJ2-7 better fits the DNA end. Germline assignment: CDR1 MDHEN and CDR2 SYDVKM. The CDR3 spans 15 residues. The CDR3 here is CASSSGQGGYNEQYF. CDR3 nucleotides: TGTGCCAGCAGTTCAGGGCAGGGCGGTTACAATGAGCAGTACTTC.

J is TRBJ2-3 and V is TRBV28; 13 nucleotides align to TRBD2. The CDR3 is made up of 19 amino acids. The J segment lost 4 bases and the V segment lost 4 bases, leaving 14 bases of the junction unmatched. The germline gives CDR1 MDHEN, CDR2 SYDVKM. The CDR3 is CASSSYRLAGGWEADTQYF. CDR3 nucleotide sequence: TGTGCCAGCAGTTCCTATCGACTAGCGGGAGGATGGGAGGCAGATACGCAGTATTTT.

This clonotype turned up a few times. The chain couples TRBV27 to TRBJ1-6; D not resolved. Germline CDR1 reads MNHEY; CDR2 reads SMNVEV (reference sequence). Trimming removed 2 bases from V and 6 bases from J, with 11 bases in between. The CDR3 has 15 amino acids. CDR3 in amino acids: CASSLMGNLNSPLHF. The CDR3, as DNA: TGTGCCAGCAGTTTAATGGGGAACCTTAATTCACCCCTCCACTTT.